One TCR beta chain is described in this entry. This entry belongs to a study of CD8 T cells in Susac syndrome. TCR beta was sequenced from blood CD8+ and CD4+ T cells. Controls were healthy donors (matched for age and sex). RNA amounts of about 0.5 to 1 ug underwent reverse transcription with random hexamers. TCRdb passed the immunoSEQ multiplex PCR reads through MiXCR, listing each CDR3 protein once. In the table there are approximately 170,000 distinct CDR3 sequences, about 91% of which are singletons. The CDR3 extends over 16 amino acids. In germline, CDR1 is DFQATT, CDR2 SNEGSKA (reference sequence). Trimming at V came to 7 bases and at J to 1 base, leaving 8 bases not matched to a gene.

The sample comprised CD4+ T cells from PBMCs. This receptor was obtained from a human donor in good health. This chain uses TRBV20-1 with TRBJ2-3; TRBD2 aligns across 13 bases. The CDR3 loop reads CSVSGLAGVRTDTQYF. The CDR3, as DNA: TGCAGTGTGTCCGGACTAGCGGGGGTGCGCACAGATACGCAGTATTTT.